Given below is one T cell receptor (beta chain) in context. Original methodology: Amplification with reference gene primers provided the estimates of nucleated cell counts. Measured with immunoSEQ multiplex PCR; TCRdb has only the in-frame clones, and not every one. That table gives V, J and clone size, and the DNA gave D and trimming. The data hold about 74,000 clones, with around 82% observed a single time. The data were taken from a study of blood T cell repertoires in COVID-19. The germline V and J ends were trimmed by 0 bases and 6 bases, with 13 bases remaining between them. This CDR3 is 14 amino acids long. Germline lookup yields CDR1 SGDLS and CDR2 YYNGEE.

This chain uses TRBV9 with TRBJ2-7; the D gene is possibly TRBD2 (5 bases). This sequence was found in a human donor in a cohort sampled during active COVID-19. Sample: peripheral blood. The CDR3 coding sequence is TGTGCCAGCAGCGTAGGAGCCCTACTAGTCGAGCAGTACTTC. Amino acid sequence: CASSVGALLVEQYF. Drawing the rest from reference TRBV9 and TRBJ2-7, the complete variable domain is DSGVTQTPKHLITATGQRVTLRCSPRSGDLSVYWYQQSLDQGLQFLIQYYNGEERAKGNILERFSAQQFPDLHSELNLSSLELGDSALYFCASSVGALLVEQYFGPGTRLTVT.